The clone carrying this T cell receptor beta chain has more than one count but fewer than ten. Its antigen is unknown. Compared with germline, one end of the junction differs, possibly owing to a read error. The germline V gene has CDR1 LGHDT and CDR2 YNNKEL (reference sequence). The CDR3 loop spans 13 amino acids. All patients picked for sequencing had shown, by flow cytometry, an expansion of CD8+CD57+ cells. Patients had received no therapy at the time of blood sampling. The data were obtained in a study of CD8+CD57+ T cells in acquired aplastic anemia. The overall study: On average, sorted CD4+ and CD8+ cells gave 3.2 ug of DNA. Overall study results and limits: Patients versus controls showed no significant CD8+ Simpson's diversity difference. Around 27 CD8+ CDR3 sequences occurred in both the patients and the controls.

Genomic DNA provided the template from which TCR beta VDJ and CDR3 profiles were obtained. TCRdb independently ran MiXCR on the reads; one entry per CDR3 protein. This table holds 150,000 to 200,000 distinct CDR3 sequences, around 43% found once. The source is a human donor with aplastic anemia. The rearrangement links TRBV3-1 to TRBJ1-3; D remains ambiguous. Specimen: sorted CD4+, CD8+, or CD8+CD57+ T cells (not recorded which) from PBMCs. CDR3 region: CASSRRSGDTIYF. The CDR3 DNA follows: TGTGCCAGCAGCCGGCGTTCTGGAGACACCATATATTTT.